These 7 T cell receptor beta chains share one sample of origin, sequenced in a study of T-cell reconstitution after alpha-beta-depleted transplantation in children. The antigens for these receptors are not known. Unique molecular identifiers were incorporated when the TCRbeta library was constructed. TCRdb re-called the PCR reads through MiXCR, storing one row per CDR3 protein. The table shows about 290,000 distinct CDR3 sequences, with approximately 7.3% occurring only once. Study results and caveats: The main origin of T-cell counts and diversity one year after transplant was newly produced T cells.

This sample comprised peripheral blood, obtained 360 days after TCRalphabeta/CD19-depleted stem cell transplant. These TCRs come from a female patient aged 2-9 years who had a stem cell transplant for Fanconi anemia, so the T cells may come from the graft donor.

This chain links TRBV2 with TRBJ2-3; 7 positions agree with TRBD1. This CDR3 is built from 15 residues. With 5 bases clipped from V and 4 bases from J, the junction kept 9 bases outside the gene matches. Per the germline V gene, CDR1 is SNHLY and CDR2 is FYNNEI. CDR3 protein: CASSRQGVPADTQYF. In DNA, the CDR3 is TGTGCCAGCAGTCGACAGGGAGTTCCCGCAGATACGCAGTATTTT.

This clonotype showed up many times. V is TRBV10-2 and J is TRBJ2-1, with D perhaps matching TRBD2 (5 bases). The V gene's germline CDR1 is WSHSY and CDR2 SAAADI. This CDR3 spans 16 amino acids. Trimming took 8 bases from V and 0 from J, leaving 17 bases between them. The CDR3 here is CASRSAGTSSYNEQFF. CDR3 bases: TGCGCCAGCCGTTCGGCGGGCACCAGCTCCTACAATGAGCAGTTCTTC.

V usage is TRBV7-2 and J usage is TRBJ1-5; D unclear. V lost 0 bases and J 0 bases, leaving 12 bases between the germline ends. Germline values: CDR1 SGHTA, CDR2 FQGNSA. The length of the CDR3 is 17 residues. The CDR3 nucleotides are TGTGCCAGCAGCTTAGCCTTTGACGGGCTTAGCAATCAGCCCCAGCATTTT. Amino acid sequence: CASSLAFDGLSNQPQHF.

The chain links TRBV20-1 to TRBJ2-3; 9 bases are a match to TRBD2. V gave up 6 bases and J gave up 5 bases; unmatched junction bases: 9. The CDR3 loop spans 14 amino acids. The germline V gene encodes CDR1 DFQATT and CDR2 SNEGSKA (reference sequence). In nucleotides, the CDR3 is TGCAGTGCATCACTCCTAGCGGGGCTAGATACGCAGTATTTT. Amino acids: CSASLLAGLDTQYF.

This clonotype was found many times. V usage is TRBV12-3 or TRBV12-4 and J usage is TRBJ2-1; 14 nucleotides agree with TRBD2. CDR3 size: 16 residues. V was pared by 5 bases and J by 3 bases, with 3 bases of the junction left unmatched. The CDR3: CASSPGTSGGYNEQFF. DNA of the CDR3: TGTGCCAGCAGTCCGGGGACTAGCGGGGGCTACAATGAGCAGTTCTTC.

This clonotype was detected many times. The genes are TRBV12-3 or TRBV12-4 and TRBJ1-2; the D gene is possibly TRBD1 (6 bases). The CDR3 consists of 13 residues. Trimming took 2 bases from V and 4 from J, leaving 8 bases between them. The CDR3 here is CASSLLQGYGYTF. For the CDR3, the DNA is TGTGCCAGCAGTTTATTACAGGGCTATGGCTACACCTTC.

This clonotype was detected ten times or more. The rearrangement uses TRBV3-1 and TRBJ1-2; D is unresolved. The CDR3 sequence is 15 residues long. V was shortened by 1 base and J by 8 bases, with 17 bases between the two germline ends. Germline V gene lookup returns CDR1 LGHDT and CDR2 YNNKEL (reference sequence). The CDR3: CASSQVGAGIGGYTF. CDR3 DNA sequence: TGTGCCAGCAGCCAAGTTGGTGCGGGGATAGGCGGCTACACCTTC.